The entry below gives a single T cell receptor beta chain sequence along with its context. The antigen is undetermined. This sample is part of a study of stem cell transplantation in POMP-related autoinflammatory disease. Study-wide findings and caveats: PRAID patients trended toward lower TRB diversity and higher clonality in all analyzed T-cell subsets.

Sequencing used immunoSEQ multiplex PCR; TCRdb keeps in-frame clones, though not all of them. The table includes approximately 6,900 clones, around 86% detected once. The germline CDR1 and CDR2 sequences are SQVTM and ANQGSEA. Trimming cost V 5 bases and J 3 bases, with 10 bases left between them. There are 12 residues in the CDR3. This TCR was sampled from a human donor in good health. The gene calls are TRBV29-1 and TRBJ1-1, with D maybe TRBD1 (5 bases). Sequenced sample: a CXCR5-defined cell subset from PBMCs. The CDR3 sequence is CSVFGGDTEAFF. CDR3 nucleotide sequence: TGCAGCGTTTTTGGGGGGGACACTGAAGCTTTCTTT.